The 29 T cell receptor beta chains given below trace back to one sample, sequenced in a study of CD8 T cells in Susac syndrome. Random hexamers served to reverse transcribe roughly 0.5 to 1 ug RNA. MiXCR, run by TCRdb on the immunoSEQ multiplex PCR reads, gives a single entry per CDR3 protein. Here the sample spans 65,000 to 95,000 distinct CDR3 sequences, 94% being singletons. Sequenced material: CD8+ T cells from PBMCs. These receptors originate from a human donor with Susac syndrome.

The CDR3 sequence is CASSPRQRSTDTQYF. In nucleotides, the CDR3 is TGTGCCAGCAGCCCACGACAGCGTAGCACAGATACGCAGTATTTT. This sequence joins TRBV14 and TRBJ2-3; D possibly corresponds to TRBD1 (5 bases). Trimming left V 4 bases short and J 0 bases short, with 11 bases between. Germline CDR1 reads SGHDN; CDR2 reads FVKESK. The CDR3 runs 15 residues.

V usage is TRBV27 and J usage is TRBJ1-2, with 9 bases matching TRBD1. The CDR3 has 16 residues. The junction had 5 bases not matched to a gene; V was cut back by 1 base and J by 2 bases. Germline V CDR1 and CDR2: MNHEY, SMNVEV (reference sequence). The CDR3 bases are TGTGCCAGCAGTTTATATCCTACAGGGGGCAACTATGGCTACACCTTC. It translates to CASSLYPTGGNYGYTF.

The chain uses TRBV7-6 and TRBJ2-5, with 7 bases lining up with TRBD1. The CDR3 extends over 13 amino acids. Germline lookup yields CDR1 SGHVS and CDR2 FNYEAQ. V lost 4 bases, J lost 5 bases, and 4 bases stayed unmatched. CDR3 loop: CASSSTGWETQYF. CDR3 sequence (DNA): TGTGCCAGCAGCTCGACAGGGTGGGAGACCCAGTACTTC. Together with reference TRBV7-6 and TRBJ2-5, the CDR3 gives the full variable domain: GAGVSQSPRYKVTKRGQDVALRCDPISGHVSLYWYRQALGQGPEFLTYFNYEAQQDKSGLPNDRFSAERPEGSISTLTIQRTEQRDSAMYRCASSSTGWETQYFGPGTRLLVL.

The gene calls are TRBV6-2 or TRBV6-3 and TRBJ2-7, with D hard to call. The germline V gene encodes CDR1 MNHEY and CDR2 SVGEGT. This CDR3 spans 13 amino acids. Trimming left V 2 bases short and J 3 bases short, with 8 bases between. The CDR3 bases are TGTGCCAGCAGTTACCGTGGTGACTACGAGCAGTACTTC. It translates to CASSYRGDYEQYF.

The chain is built from TRBV5-1 and TRBJ2-1; D unclear. The CDR3 is made up of 14 amino acids. CDR1 and CDR2 (germline): SGHRS, YFSETQ. Deletions cut 5 bases from V and 8 bases from J, with 17 bases between. This chain's CDR3 is CASSNPGTLYEQFF. As DNA, the CDR3 is TGCGCCAGCAGTAATCCAGGAACTCTGTATGAGCAGTTCTTC. Filled out from reference TRBV5-1 and TRBJ2-1, the complete variable domain reads KAGVTQTPRYLIKTRGQQVTLSCSPISGHRSVSWYQQTPGQGLQFLFEYFSETQRNKGNFPGRFSGRQFSNSRSEMNVSTLELGDSALYLCASSNPGTLYEQFFGPGTRLTVL.

This chain connects TRBV2 to TRBJ2-1; unclear D gene. CDR3 length equals 13 residues. CDR1 SNHLY and CDR2 FYNNEI come from the germline V gene. Trimming shortened V by 1 base and J by 0 bases, and 1 base separated the two germline ends. The CDR3 reads CASSEGSYNEQFF. CDR3 sequence (DNA): TGTGCCAGCAGTGAAGGCTCCTACAATGAGCAGTTCTTC.

The rearrangement links TRBV4-3 to TRBJ2-3; D ambiguous. Germline V lookup: CDR1 LGHNA, CDR2 YSLEER. The CDR3 has 15 amino acids. Deletions cut 4 bases from V and 0 bases from J, with 11 bases between. CDR3 coding DNA: TGCGCCAGCAGCCGAACGGGCTCTAGCACAGATACGCAGTATTTT. Amino acid sequence: CASSRTGSSTDTQYF.

V gene TRBV9 combines with J gene TRBJ2-7; TRBD2 agrees at 7 bases. This CDR3 region has 18 residues. V shed 0 bases, J shed 5 bases, and the junction held 17 bases outside the gene matches. Germline CDR1 and CDR2: SGDLS and YYNGEE. The CDR3 region is CASSVDPGGGTHGDEQYF. DNA of the CDR3: TGTGCCAGCAGCGTAGACCCGGGAGGAGGCACCCATGGGGACGAGCAGTACTTC. The full variable domain, its missing parts supplied by reference TRBV9 and TRBJ2-7, is DSGVTQTPKHLITATGQRVTLRCSPRSGDLSVYWYQQSLDQGLQFLIQYYNGEERAKGNILERFSAQQFPDLHSELNLSSLELGDSALYFCASSVDPGGGTHGDEQYFGPGTRLTVT.

This chain uses TRBV3-1 with TRBJ2-2; 7 positions agree with TRBD1. CDR1 is LGHDT, CDR2 YNNKEL, per germline (reference sequence). CDR3 length: 15 amino acids. V trimming: 3 bases; J trimming: 7 bases; junction bases outside the gene matches: 8. The CDR3: CASSHRTGEGGELFF. The CDR3 nucleotides are TGTGCCAGCAGCCATCGGACAGGTGAAGGCGGGGAGCTGTTTTTT.

This clonotype was detected once. This chain uses TRBV11-1 with TRBJ2-1; 7 bases fit TRBD2. J was trimmed by 0 bases and V by 3 bases; bases with no gene match: 8. CDR3 size: 17 residues. Germline CDR1 reads SGHAT; CDR2 reads FQDESV (reference sequence). CDR3 in DNA: TGTGCCAGCAGCTTTTTCCGGGAGGAGATCTCCTACAATGAGCAGTTCTTC. Its protein product is CASSFFREEISYNEQFF.

The J gene is TRBJ2-1, the V gene TRBV10-3; D is possibly TRBD1 or TRBD2 (5 bases each). The CDR3 runs 14 residues. Trimming left V 3 bases short and J 5 bases short, with 11 bases between. The germline V gene encodes CDR1 ENHRY and CDR2 SYGVKD. The CDR3: CAISDLGDHNEQFF. As DNA, the CDR3 is TGTGCCATCAGTGACCTGGGGGACCACAATGAGCAGTTCTTC.

Only one count was recorded for this clonotype. The V call is TRBV24-1, the J call TRBJ2-5; D may be TRBD1 (6 bases). The CDR3 totals 14 residues. Germline CDR1 KGHDR, CDR2 SFDVKD. V dropped 2 bases and J dropped 4 bases, with 10 bases sitting between them. DNA for the CDR3: TGTGCCACCAGTGATTGGGGGACACCAGAGACCCAGTACTTC. This sequence encodes CATSDWGTPETQYF.

The V and J genes are TRBV7-9 and TRBJ2-7; the match to TRBD2 covers 11 bases. The length of the CDR3 is 14 residues. Trimming cost V 5 bases and J 4 bases; bases outside gene matches: 4. Germline CDR1 reads SEHNR; CDR2 reads FQNEAQ (reference sequence). The CDR3 coding sequence is TGTGCCAGCAGCGAGACTAGCGGGAAATACGAGCAGTACTTC. Its translation: CASSETSGKYEQYF.

This chain uses TRBV7-8 with TRBJ2-3, with TRBD2 as a possible D gene (6 bases). Trimming cost V 0 bases and J 1 base, with 8 bases left between them. CDR3 length equals 15 residues. CDR1 is SGHVS, CDR2 FQNEAQ, per germline. The CDR3 protein is CASSLAASGTDTQYF. CDR3 nucleotides: TGTGCCAGCAGCTTAGCTGCTAGCGGCACAGATACGCAGTATTTT.

The gene calls are TRBV9 and TRBJ2-5; TRBD2 is a possible D gene (5 bases). Germline-derived CDR1 and CDR2 are SGDLS and YYNGEE. This CDR3 spans 15 amino acids. V was clipped by 4 bases and J by 5 bases, with 18 bases between them. The CDR3 nucleotides read TGTGCCAGCAGCCCTAAACCGGGATTCTGGGAGACCCAGTACTTC. This encodes CASSPKPGFWETQYF.

The chain joins TRBV27 to TRBJ2-5; 7 bases align to TRBD2. Germline V gene data show CDR1 as MNHEY and CDR2 as SMNVEV (reference sequence). The CDR3 totals 14 residues. Trimming at V came to 4 bases and at J to 5 bases, leaving 7 bases not matched to a gene. In nucleotides, the CDR3 is TGTGCCAGCAGTTCTGGGCGGGAGCAGGAGACCCAGTACTTC. Its translation is CASSSGREQETQYF.

The chain combines TRBV11-2 with TRBJ2-5; TRBD2 is a possible D gene (5 bases). V dropped 4 bases and J dropped 0 bases, with 6 bases sitting between them. CDR3 size: 13 residues. CDR1 and CDR2 from the germline V gene are SGHAT and FQNNGV. The CDR3 region has the DNA TGTGCCAGCAGCTCGGGGTACCAAGAGACCCAGTACTTC. Its translation: CASSSGYQETQYF.

The chain uses TRBV9 and TRBJ2-5, with unresolved D. Trimming shortened V by 0 bases and J by 1 base, and 10 bases separated the two germline ends. The CDR3 contains 15 residues. Germline-derived CDR1 and CDR2 are SGDLS and YYNGEE. The CDR3 nucleotides read TGTGCCAGCAGCGTAGTGAACGGGCTCCAAGAGACCCAGTACTTC. Protein: CASSVVNGLQETQYF. The entire variable domain, with the rest obtained from reference TRBV9 and TRBJ2-5, is as follows: DSGVTQTPKHLITATGQRVTLRCSPRSGDLSVYWYQQSLDQGLQFLIQYYNGEERAKGNILERFSAQQFPDLHSELNLSSLELGDSALYFCASSVVNGLQETQYFGPGTRLLVL.

The chain is built from TRBV27 and TRBJ2-3; D is unclear. The CDR3 runs to 13 residues. Germline V lookup: CDR1 MNHEY, CDR2 SMNVEV (reference sequence). The V and J ends lost 9 bases and 2 bases respectively, with 12 bases between them. The CDR3 DNA reads as TGTGCCAGTCAGAAAGCATTCACAGATACGCAGTATTTT. Its protein product is CASQKAFTDTQYF.

The chain combines TRBV5-4 with TRBJ1-1; no reliable D call. V lost 1 base and J 5 bases, leaving 15 bases between the germline ends. Germline loops: CDR1 SGHNT, CDR2 YYREEE (reference sequence). This CDR3 contains 15 residues. The CDR3, as DNA: TGTGCCAGCAGCTTGATCCACGACCCGAATACTGAAGCTTTCTTT. Translated, it gives CASSLIHDPNTEAFF.

The chain employs TRBV7-3 and TRBJ2-5, with TRBD1 matching 8 bases. The trim removed 1 base at V and 2 bases at J, leaving 3 bases unmatched. Germline assignment: CDR1 SGHTA and CDR2 FQGTGA. The CDR3 loop spans 15 amino acids. This chain's CDR3 is CASSLSRGQQETQYF. For the CDR3, the DNA is TGTGCCAGCAGCTTAAGCAGGGGGCAACAAGAGACCCAGTACTTC.

J is TRBJ2-5 and V is TRBV6-1, with D perhaps TRBD2 (7 bases). Deletions cut 7 bases from V and 4 bases from J, with 22 bases between. CDR1 is MNHNS, CDR2 SASEGT, per germline. The CDR3 extends over 16 amino acids. The CDR3 DNA reads TGTGCCAGCACCCAGGGAGGGGGGGCAATGGGAGAGACCCAGTACTTC. Its translation is CASTQGGGAMGETQYF.

The CDR3 protein is CASSPTGRSYEQYF. CDR3 DNA sequence: TGTGCCAGCAGTCCGACGGGGCGCTCCTACGAGCAGTACTTC. The V and J genes are TRBV25-1 and TRBJ2-7; D assignment may be TRBD1 or TRBD2 (5 bases each). The length of the CDR3 is 14 residues. The germline gives CDR1 MGHDK, CDR2 SYGVNS. V gave up 5 bases and J gave up 0 bases, with 11 bases separating them.

The chain uses TRBV9 and TRBJ2-1; D tentatively reads TRBD1 or TRBD2 (7 bases each). Germline CDR1 reads SGDLS; CDR2 reads YYNGEE. The CDR3 has 15 amino acids. V lost 3 bases and J lost 2, with 12 bases in between. Here the CDR3 reads CASSAGGAAYNEQFF. CDR3 in DNA: TGTGCCAGCAGCGCAGGGGGGGCCGCCTACAATGAGCAGTTCTTC.

The CDR3 sequence is CASSTNPSYEQYF. Here the CDR3 DNA reads TGTGCCAGCAGTACGAATCCTTCCTACGAGCAGTACTTC. V is TRBV28 and J is TRBJ2-7, with D unresolved. In germline, CDR1 is MDHEN, CDR2 SYDVKM. V was shortened by 5 bases and J by 1 base, with 9 bases between the two germline ends. The CDR3 consists of 13 residues.

This chain uses TRBV7-9 with TRBJ2-7, with 7 bases fitting TRBD1. In germline, CDR1 is SEHNR, CDR2 FQNEAQ (reference sequence). With 2 bases clipped from V and 3 bases from J, the junction kept 4 bases outside the gene matches. This CDR3 contains 14 residues. The CDR3 DNA is TGTGCCAGCAGCTTACCGGGACAGAACTACGAGCAGTACTTC. Translated: CASSLPGQNYEQYF.

This chain connects TRBV19 to TRBJ2-7; 7 bases fit TRBD1. V was pared by 5 bases and J by 0 bases, with 10 bases of the junction left unmatched. The germline V gene encodes CDR1 LNHDA and CDR2 SQIVND (reference sequence). The CDR3 spans 16 residues. The CDR3 DNA sequence: TGTGCCAGTAGTGTGGATAGACAGGGTGACTCCTACGAGCAGTACTTC. Its protein product is CASSVDRQGDSYEQYF.

This clonotype has just a few counts. The V call is TRBV7-9, the J call TRBJ2-6, with D unclear. CDR3 size: 14 residues. V lost 1 base and J lost 0, with 1 base in between. Germline CDR1 SEHNR, CDR2 FQNEAQ (reference sequence). CDR3 amino acids: CASSLVSGANVLTF. The DNA of the CDR3 is TGTGCCAGCAGCTTAGTCTCTGGGGCCAACGTCCTGACTTTC.

The chain is built from TRBV7-2 and TRBJ2-3; 9 positions agree with TRBD1. J gave up 6 bases and V 0 bases, and 1 base lay outside the gene matches. The CDR3 consists of 14 residues. CDR1 is SGHTA and CDR2 is FQGNSA in the germline V gene. The DNA for the CDR3 is TGTGCCAGCAGCTTAGCGGGGACAGGGGATACGCAGTATTTT. Amino acid sequence: CASSLAGTGDTQYF.